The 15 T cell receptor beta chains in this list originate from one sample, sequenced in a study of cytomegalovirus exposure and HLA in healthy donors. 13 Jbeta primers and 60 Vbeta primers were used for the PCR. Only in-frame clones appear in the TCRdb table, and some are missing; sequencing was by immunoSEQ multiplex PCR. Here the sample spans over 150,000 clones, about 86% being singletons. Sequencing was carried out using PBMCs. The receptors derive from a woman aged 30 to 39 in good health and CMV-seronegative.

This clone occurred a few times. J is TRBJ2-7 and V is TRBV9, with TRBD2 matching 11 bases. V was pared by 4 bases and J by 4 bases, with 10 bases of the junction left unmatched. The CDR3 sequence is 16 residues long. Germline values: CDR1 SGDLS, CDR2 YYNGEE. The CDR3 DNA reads TGTGCCAGCAGCCCCTCCCTAGCGGGAGGTTCGTACGAGCAGTACTTC. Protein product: CASSPSLAGGSYEQYF.

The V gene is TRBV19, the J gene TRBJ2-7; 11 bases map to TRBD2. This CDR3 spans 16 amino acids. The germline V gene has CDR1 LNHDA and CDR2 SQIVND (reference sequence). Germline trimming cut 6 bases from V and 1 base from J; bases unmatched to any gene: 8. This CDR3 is CASRDLGTSGSYEQYF. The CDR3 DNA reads TGTGCCAGTAGGGATCTCGGGACTAGCGGTTCCTACGAGCAGTACTTC.

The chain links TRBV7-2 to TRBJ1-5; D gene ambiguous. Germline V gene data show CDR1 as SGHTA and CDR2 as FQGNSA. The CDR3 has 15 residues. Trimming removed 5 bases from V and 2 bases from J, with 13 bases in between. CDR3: CASSPLGAGNQPQHF. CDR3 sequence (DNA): TGTGCCAGCAGCCCCCTGGGCGCCGGCAATCAGCCCCAGCATTTT.

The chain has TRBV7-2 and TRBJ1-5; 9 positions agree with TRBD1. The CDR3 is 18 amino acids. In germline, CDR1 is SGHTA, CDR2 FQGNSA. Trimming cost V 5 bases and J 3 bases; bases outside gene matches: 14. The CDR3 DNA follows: TGTGCCAGCAGCCCTAGAGGGGGGACAGGGACTTTCAATCAGCCCCAGCATTTT. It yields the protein CASSPRGGTGTFNQPQHF.

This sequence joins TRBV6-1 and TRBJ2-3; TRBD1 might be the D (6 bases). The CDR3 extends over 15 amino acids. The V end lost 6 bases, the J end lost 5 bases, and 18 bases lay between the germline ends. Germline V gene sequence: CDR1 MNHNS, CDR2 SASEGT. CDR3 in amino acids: CASRATGAVGDTQYF. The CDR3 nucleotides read TGTGCCAGCAGGGCGACAGGTGCGGTAGGAGATACGCAGTATTTT.

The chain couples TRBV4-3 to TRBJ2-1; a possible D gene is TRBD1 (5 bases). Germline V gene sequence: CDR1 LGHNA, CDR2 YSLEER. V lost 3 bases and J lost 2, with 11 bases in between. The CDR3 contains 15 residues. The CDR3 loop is CASSHVDSTYNEQFF. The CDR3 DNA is TGCGCCAGCAGCCACGTTGACAGTACCTACAATGAGCAGTTCTTC.

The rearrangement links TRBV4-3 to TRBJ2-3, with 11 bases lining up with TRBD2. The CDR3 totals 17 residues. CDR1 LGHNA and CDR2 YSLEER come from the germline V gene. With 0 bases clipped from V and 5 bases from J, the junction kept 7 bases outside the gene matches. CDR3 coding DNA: TGCGCCAGCAGCCAAGATTTGCCGGGACTAGCGGAAGATACGCAGTATTTT. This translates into CASSQDLPGLAEDTQYF.

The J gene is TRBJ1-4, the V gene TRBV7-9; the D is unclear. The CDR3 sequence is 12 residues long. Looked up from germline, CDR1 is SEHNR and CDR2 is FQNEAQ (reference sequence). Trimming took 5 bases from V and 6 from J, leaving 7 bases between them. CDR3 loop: CASSAGHEKLFF. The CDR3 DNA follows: TGTGCCAGCAGCGCCGGTCATGAAAAACTGTTTTTT.

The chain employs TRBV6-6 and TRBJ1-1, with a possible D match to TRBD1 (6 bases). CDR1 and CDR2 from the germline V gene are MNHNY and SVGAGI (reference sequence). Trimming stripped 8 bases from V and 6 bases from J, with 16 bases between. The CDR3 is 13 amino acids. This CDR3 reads CASPHGGGAEAFF. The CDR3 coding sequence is TGTGCCAGCCCCCACGGGGGGGGCGCTGAAGCTTTCTTT.

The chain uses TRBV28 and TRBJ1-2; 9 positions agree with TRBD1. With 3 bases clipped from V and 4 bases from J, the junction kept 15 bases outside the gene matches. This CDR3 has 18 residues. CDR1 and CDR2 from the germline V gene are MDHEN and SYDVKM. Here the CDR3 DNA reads TGTGCCAGCAGTTTCCGTGGGACAGGGTCGTCTGGAGTCTATGGCTACACCTTC. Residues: CASSFRGTGSSGVYGYTF.

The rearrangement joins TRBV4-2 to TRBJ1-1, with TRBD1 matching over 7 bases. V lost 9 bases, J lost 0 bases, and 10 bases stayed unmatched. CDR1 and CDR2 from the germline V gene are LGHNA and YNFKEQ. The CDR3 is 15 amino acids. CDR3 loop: CASSRPGQMNTEAFF. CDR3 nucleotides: TGTGCCAGTTCTCGTCCGGGACAGATGAACACTGAAGCTTTCTTT.

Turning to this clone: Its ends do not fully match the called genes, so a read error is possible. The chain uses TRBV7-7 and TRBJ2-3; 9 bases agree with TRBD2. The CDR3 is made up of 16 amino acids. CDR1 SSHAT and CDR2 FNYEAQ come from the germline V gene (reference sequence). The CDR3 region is CASSLNAGGPADTQYF. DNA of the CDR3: TGTGCTAGCAGCTTAAACGCGGGAGGGCCGGCAGATACGCAGTATTTT.

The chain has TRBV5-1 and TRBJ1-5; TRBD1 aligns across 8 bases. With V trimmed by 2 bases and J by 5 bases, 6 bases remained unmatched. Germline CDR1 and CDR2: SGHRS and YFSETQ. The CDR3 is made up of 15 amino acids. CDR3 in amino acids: CASSLGQGADQPQHF. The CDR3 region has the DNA TGCGCCAGCAGCTTAGGGCAGGGGGCAGATCAGCCCCAGCATTTT. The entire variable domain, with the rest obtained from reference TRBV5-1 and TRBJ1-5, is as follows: KAGVTQTPRYLIKTRGQQVTLSCSPISGHRSVSWYQQTPGQGLQFLFEYFSETQRNKGNFPGRFSGRQFSNSRSEMNVSTLELGDSALYLCASSLGQGADQPQHFGDGTRLSIL.

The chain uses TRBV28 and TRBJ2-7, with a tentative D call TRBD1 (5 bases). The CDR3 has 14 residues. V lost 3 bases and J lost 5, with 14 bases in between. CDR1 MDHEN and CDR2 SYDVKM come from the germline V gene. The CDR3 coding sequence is TGTGCCAGCAGTTTGTGGCAGGGAATGAACGAGCAGTACTTC. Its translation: CASSLWQGMNEQYF.

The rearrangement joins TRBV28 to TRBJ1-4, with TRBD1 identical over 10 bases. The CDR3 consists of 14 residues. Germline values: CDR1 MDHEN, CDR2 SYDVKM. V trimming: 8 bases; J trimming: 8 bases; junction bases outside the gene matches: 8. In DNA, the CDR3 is TGTGCCAGCTCCCCGGGACAGGGGTTAGAAAAACTGTTTTTT. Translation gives CASSPGQGLEKLFF.